Each of the 26 T cell receptor beta chains below was sequenced from the same sample in a study of T cell repertoires in cytomegalovirus infection. The antigens for these receptors are not known. TCRdb called the reads again in MiXCR, with one record for every CDR3 protein. This table holds 650,000 to 850,000 distinct CDR3 sequences, roughly 29% found once. The material was cultured CD8+ T cells from PBMCs, obtained from culture after CMV antigen stimulation. The receptors here all came from a human donor in good health (CMV status not recorded). Some clones in this sample may be carry-over from other donors' samples.

There are a few counts of this clonotype. The chain carries TRBV7-9 and TRBJ2-1, with 8 nucleotides matching TRBD1. The CDR3 is 19 residues long. Germline assignment: CDR1 SEHNR and CDR2 FQNEAQ (reference sequence). V dropped 4 bases and J dropped 5; count of bases not matched to a gene: 19. In nucleotides, the CDR3 is TGTGCCAGCAGCTCCACGGCCGCCTTTCAGGGGGCATTGGACAATGAGCAGTTCTTC. Translated, it gives CASSSTAAFQGALDNEQFF.

This clonotype was seen only a few times. The V and J genes are TRBV27 and TRBJ2-7, with 7 nucleotides matching TRBD2. V lost 3 bases to trimming and J lost 2 bases; unmatched junction nucleotides: 13. Germline values: CDR1 MNHEY, CDR2 SMNVEV (reference sequence). The CDR3 length is 17 residues. The DNA for the CDR3 is TGTGCCAGCAGTTTCTCCGCGGGGGAGAAAGCTCCCTACGAGCAGTACTTC. Translation: CASSFSAGEKAPYEQYF.

The V gene is TRBV2, the J gene TRBJ1-2, with a tentative D call TRBD1 (5 bases). Germline V gives CDR1 SNHLY, CDR2 FYNNEI. Trimming cost V 3 bases and J 1 base, with 9 bases left between them. The CDR3 covers 14 residues. Here the CDR3 reads CASSDRAFNYGYTF. Written as DNA, the CDR3 is TGTGCCAGCAGTGACAGGGCCTTTAACTATGGCTACACCTTC.

Comment on this clonotype: Since a much larger clone is just one base distant, this may be a read error. The chain links TRBV7-6 to TRBJ1-5, with a weak D call TRBD1 (5 bases). This CDR3 is 14 amino acids long. CDR1 SGHVS and CDR2 FNYEAQ come from the germline V gene. CDR3 nucleotides: TGTGTCAGCAGCATTGACCTCGGGGGTCAGCCCCAGCATTTT. This codes for CVSSIDLGGQPQHF.

The CDR3 bases are TGTGCCAGCAGTGAAGGGAACAGGGGTAACTATGGCTACACCTTC. Protein product: CASSEGNRGNYGYTF. V gene TRBV6-1 combines with J gene TRBJ1-2, with 7 positions matching TRBD1. The length of the CDR3 is 15 residues. With V trimmed by 1 base and J by 1 base, 3 bases remained unmatched. Looked up from germline, CDR1 is MNHNS and CDR2 is SASEGT.

This clonotype was detected ten times or more. The chain combines TRBV2 with TRBJ1-1; D is ambiguous. Per the germline V gene, CDR1 is SNHLY and CDR2 is FYNNEI. The V end was cut by 0 bases, the J end by 3 bases, with 17 bases between. The CDR3 is 17 residues long. In DNA form, the CDR3 reads TGTGCCAGCAGTGAAGCGCTTTTGACACTCAGGTACACTGAAGCTTTCTTT. Residues: CASSEALLTLRYTEAFF. Variable domain in full (rest from reference TRBV2 and TRBJ1-1): EPEVTQTPSHQVTQMGQEVILRCVPISNHLYFYWYRQILGQKVEFLVSFYNNEISEKSEIFDDQFSVERPDGSNFTLKIRSTKLEDSAMYFCASSEALLTLRYTEAFFGQGTRLTVV.

This clonotype was detected many times. V is TRBV12-3 or TRBV12-4 and J is TRBJ2-5; 7 positions match TRBD1. The CDR3 has 15 residues. Trimming took 3 bases from V and 5 from J; bases not matched to a gene: 9. As DNA, the CDR3 is TGTGCCAGCAGTTTCTGGCAGGGGGTCGCGGAGACCCAGTACTTC. It specifies CASSFWQGVAETQYF.

This clonotype was seen more than once but under ten times. The V call is TRBV25-1, the J call TRBJ1-1; D might be TRBD1 (5 bases). Trimming removed 4 bases at V and 10 bases at J, with 13 bases between. Germline CDR1 reads MGHDK; CDR2 reads SYGVNS. The CDR3 is 12 residues long. CDR3 in amino acids: CASSGGTLGAFF. As DNA, the CDR3 is TGTGCCAGCAGTGGCGGGACCCTAGGAGCTTTCTTT.

This sequence joins TRBV6-6 and TRBJ2-7; TRBD1 matches 9 bases. The CDR3 covers 14 residues. The germline V gene has CDR1 MNHNY and CDR2 SVGAGI (reference sequence). The V gene end was trimmed by 2 bases and the J gene end by 6 bases; junction bases not matched to a gene: 5. CDR3 nucleotide sequence: TGTGCCAGCAGTTACGGGACAGGGATTGTCGAGCAGTACTTC. Encoded protein: CASSYGTGIVEQYF.

The V gene is TRBV7-3, the J gene TRBJ1-1; the match to TRBD1 covers 9 bases. Germline trimming cut 6 bases from V and 6 bases from J; bases unmatched to any gene: 14. CDR3 size: 16 residues. CDR1 and CDR2 (germline): SGHTA, FQGTGA. The CDR3 sequence is CASSYPTGGEWAEAFF. The CDR3 coding sequence is TGTGCCAGCAGTTATCCGACAGGGGGGGAATGGGCTGAAGCTTTCTTT.

The rearrangement uses TRBV7-3 and TRBJ2-3; D might be TRBD2 (7 bases). Germline CDR1 is SGHTA and CDR2 is FQGTGA. Trimming took off 1 base at V and 2 bases at J, with 16 bases between the two ends. The CDR3 contains 17 residues. The CDR3 DNA is TGTGCCAGCAGCTTAAGGGGGGGGCCGGTAAACACAGATACGCAGTATTTT. Translating gives CASSLRGGPVNTDTQYF.

This clonotype was seen a few times. The chain joins TRBV7-2 to TRBJ2-3; a possible D gene is TRBD2 (7 bases). Between the trimmed V and J ends, which lost 5 bases and 2 bases, there was a span of 23 bases. The CDR3 extends over 18 amino acids. The germline V gene encodes CDR1 SGHTA and CDR2 FQGNSA. CDR3 residues: CASSRVWGGAHDTDTQYF. Written as DNA, the CDR3 is TGTGCCAGCAGCAGAGTTTGGGGGGGCGCTCACGACACAGATACGCAGTATTTT.

This clonotype was observed at least ten times. V is TRBV12-3 or TRBV12-4 and J is TRBJ2-7; the match to TRBD1 covers 9 bases. Unmatched junction bases numbered 7, after V lost 4 bases and J lost 3 bases. There are 15 residues in the CDR3. In DNA form, the CDR3 reads TGTGCCAGCAGTTCTACACGGACAGGGGACTACGAGCAGTACGTC. Amino acid sequence: CASSSTRTGDYEQYV.

There are many counts of this clonotype. The J gene is TRBJ1-5, the V gene TRBV6-1; D is ambiguous. Looked up from germline, CDR1 is MNHNS and CDR2 is SASEGT. With 5 bases removed from V and 4 bases from J, the gap between germline ends came to 3 bases. The CDR3 has 11 amino acids. CDR3: CASSNNQPQHF. The CDR3 region has the DNA TGTGCCAGCAGTAATAATCAGCCCCAGCATTTT.

This clonotype was recorded many times. The rearrangement links TRBV7-8 to TRBJ2-1, with TRBD1 matching over 9 bases. Unmatched junction bases numbered 9, after V lost 5 bases and J lost 4 bases. From germline, CDR1 is SGHVS and CDR2 FQNEAQ. This CDR3 comprises 16 residues. For the CDR3, the DNA is TGTGCCAGCAGCGCACTCGGGACAGGGATATACAATGAGCAGTTCTTC. It encodes CASSALGTGIYNEQFF.

This clonotype occurred many times. The chain recombines TRBV9 with TRBJ2-1; weak D call: TRBD1 (6 bases). The germline V and J ends were trimmed by 6 bases and 6 bases, with 22 bases remaining between them. Germline V gene data show CDR1 as SGDLS and CDR2 as YYNGEE. CDR3 length: 16 residues. CDR3 DNA: TGTGCCAGCAACCAACCCGAGAGGACAGTTTTCAATGAGCAGTTCTTC. This encodes CASNQPERTVFNEQFF.

The chain uses TRBV19 and TRBJ1-1; D possibly corresponds to TRBD1 (5 bases). This CDR3 has 16 residues. The V and J ends lost 6 bases and 1 base respectively, with 18 bases between them. Germline V gives CDR1 LNHDA, CDR2 SQIVND (reference sequence). CDR3 amino acids: CASSLWEGRRNTEAFF. The CDR3, as DNA: TGTGCCAGTAGCCTTTGGGAGGGGAGAAGGAACACTGAAGCTTTCTTT.

In this sample, this clonotype turned up a few times. The CDR3 loop is CASSETGGHYGYTF. The CDR3, as DNA: TGTGCCAGCAGCGAGACAGGGGGCCACTATGGCTACACCTTC. This chain joins TRBV7-9 and TRBJ1-2, with 10 bases lining up with TRBD1. Trimming took 5 bases from V and 3 from J; bases not matched to a gene: 3. The germline CDR1 and CDR2 sequences are SEHNR and FQNEAQ (reference sequence). The CDR3 length is 14 residues. The variable domain in full, with the rest retrieved from reference TRBV7-9 and TRBJ1-2, is DTGVSQNPRHKITKRGQNVTFRCDPISEHNRLYWYRQTLGQGPEFLTYFQNEAQLEKSRLLSDRFSAERPKGSFSTLEIQRTEQGDSAMYLCASSETGGHYGYTFGSGTRLTVV.

In this sample, this clonotype turned up many times. The chain uses TRBV6-5 and TRBJ1-1; possible D gene TRBD1, 5 bases. Trimming removed 0 bases at V and 4 bases at J, with 12 bases between. CDR1 and CDR2 from the germline V gene are MNHEY and SVGAGI. The CDR3 totals 15 residues. CDR3: CASSYSRGLGTEAFF. CDR3 sequence (DNA): TGTGCCAGCAGTTACTCGCGGGGACTTGGCACTGAAGCTTTCTTT.

The chain recombines TRBV6-2 or TRBV6-3 with TRBJ1-1; maybe TRBD1 (6 bases). Germline CDR1 reads MNHEY; CDR2 reads SVGEGT. Trimming left V 0 bases short and J 3 bases short, with 11 bases between. There are 15 residues in the CDR3. The CDR3 DNA is TGTGCCAGCAGTTACTCGCAGACAGGTTACACTGAAGCTTTCTTT. Translation: CASSYSQTGYTEAFF.

This clonotype was found a few times. This chain uses TRBV6-2 or TRBV6-3 with TRBJ2-7; TRBD2 agrees at 11 bases. Germline CDR1 reads MNHEY; CDR2 reads SVGEGT. There are 16 residues in the CDR3. After removal of 0 bases from V and 1 base from J, the junction contained 2 bases not matched to a gene. The CDR3 coding sequence is TGTGCCAGCAGTTACTCTCGACTAGCGGGGTCCTACGAGCAGTACGTC. Its protein is CASSYSRLAGSYEQYV.

The chain recombines TRBV7-2 with TRBJ1-6; D not resolved. Trimming shortened V by 2 bases and J by 14 bases, and 7 bases separated the two germline ends. The CDR3 has 11 residues. The germline V gene encodes CDR1 SGHTA and CDR2 FQGNSA. CDR3 region: CASSLSFTLHF. The CDR3, as DNA: TGTGCCAGCAGCTTAAGCTTCACCCTCCACTTT. The full variable domain, completed using reference TRBV7-2 and TRBJ1-6, is GAGVSQSPSNKVTEKGKDVELRCDPISGHTALYWYRQSLGQGLEFLIYFQGNSAPDKSGLPSDRFSAERTGGSVSTLTIQRTQQEDSAVYLCASSLSFTLHFGNGTRLTVT.

This clonotype was counted between two and nine times. The chain is built from TRBV12-3 or TRBV12-4 and TRBJ1-5; the D is unclear. V gave up 6 bases and J gave up 2 bases, with 8 bases separating them. The CDR3 covers 13 residues. In nucleotides, the CDR3 is TGTGCCAGCAGCGGCGTGGGCAATCAGCCCCAGCATTTT. Translating gives CASSGVGNQPQHF.

This clonotype has a handful of counts. V gene TRBV19 combines with J gene TRBJ2-3; D is unclear. Per the germline V gene, CDR1 is LNHDA and CDR2 is SQIVND (reference sequence). Trimming took off 3 bases at V and 1 base at J, with 11 bases between the two ends. This CDR3 has 15 residues. DNA for the CDR3: TGTGCCAGTAGTATGGAAAGTCGGGGCACAGATACGCAGTATTTT. Amino acid sequence: CASSMESRGTDTQYF.

The chain joins TRBV6-5 to TRBJ2-7; TRBD2 aligns across 11 bases. The V segment lost 2 bases and the J segment 5 bases; nucleotides outside the gene matches: 5. Germline CDR1 is MNHEY and CDR2 is SVGAGI. This CDR3 is built from 15 residues. The DNA for the CDR3 is TGTGCCAGCAGTTACCCGGGACTAGCGGTCCACGAGCAGTACTTC. Translation gives CASSYPGLAVHEQYF.

CDR3 in amino acids: CASSLVHRQETQYF. The DNA for the CDR3 is TGTGCCAGCAGCTTAGTACACAGGCAAGAGACCCAGTACTTC. The chain is built from TRBV11-2 and TRBJ2-5, with D perhaps TRBD1 (5 bases). The germline V gene encodes CDR1 SGHAT and CDR2 FQNNGV. The CDR3 has 14 residues. V was shortened by 1 base and J by 2 bases, with 8 bases between the two germline ends.